Each of the 28 T cell receptor beta chains below was sequenced from the same sample in a study of neurological immune-mediated disorders. The time point here: longitudinal time-point 1 (baseline). TCRdb reprocessed the 5' RACE reads with MiXCR, giving one entry per CDR3 protein. The repertoire has over 70,000 distinct CDR3 sequences, approximately 10% of them found once; the top ten carry roughly 9%. The sequencing sample was made of PBMCs. The receptors originated from a man aged 30 to 45 in good health.

Note on this clonotype: A junction end diverges from the germline sequence, so it may reflect a read error. The rearrangement uses TRBV5-1 and TRBJ2-1; the match to TRBD2 covers 8 bases. CDR1 is SGHRS and CDR2 is YFSETQ in the germline V gene. This CDR3 contains 17 residues. CDR3 sequence: CASSLWSSGPSYNELFF. The CDR3 bases are TGCGCCAGCAGCTTGTGGTCTAGCGGGCCTTCCTACAATGAGCTGTTCTTC. Looking up the rest from reference TRBV5-1 and TRBJ2-1 gives the full variable domain: KAGVTQTPRYLIKTRGQQVTLSCSPISGHRSVSWYQQTPGQGLQFLFEYFSETQRNKGNFPGRFSGRQFSNSRSEMNVSTLELGDSALYLCASSLWSSGPSYNELFFGPGTRLTVL.

This clonotype was counted at least ten times. V gene TRBV5-1 combines with J gene TRBJ2-5; D remains unclear. The V end lost 4 bases, the J end lost 2 bases, and 12 bases lay between the germline ends. CDR3 size: 14 residues. Germline V lookup: CDR1 SGHRS, CDR2 YFSETQ. CDR3 amino acids: CASSPTGPQETQYF. CDR3 DNA: TGCGCCAGCAGCCCCACCGGGCCGCAAGAGACCCAGTACTTC.

This clonotype was counted ten times or more. This rearrangement joins TRBV20-1 to TRBJ2-1; 9 nucleotides line up with TRBD2. Germline V gene sequence: CDR1 DFQATT, CDR2 SNEGSKA (reference sequence). This CDR3 is 15 amino acids long. Losses at the gene ends were 2 bases for V and 4 bases for J; bases not matched to a gene: 6. CDR3 sequence: CSARIGAGGYNEQFF. In nucleotides, the CDR3 is TGCAGTGCTAGAATCGGTGCGGGAGGGTACAATGAGCAGTTCTTC.

With regard to this clonotype: A read error may account for a junction end that differs from germline. The chain couples TRBV16 to TRBJ2-1; TRBD2 is a possible D gene (5 bases). The CDR3 is 18 residues long. In germline, CDR1 is KGHSY, CDR2 FQNENV. The CDR3 coding sequence is TGTGTCAGCAGTCAGACCCTAGCTCCCCGGACTGGGTACAATCAGCAGTTCTTC. Translated: CVSSQTLAPRTGYNQQFF.

This clonotype was counted at least ten times. The chain employs TRBV5-1 and TRBJ2-2; D gene ambiguous. The CDR3 runs 17 residues. CDR1 SGHRS and CDR2 YFSETQ come from the germline V gene. With 0 bases removed from V and 1 base from J, the gap between germline ends came to 13 bases. CDR3 sequence: CASSLAEKWENTGELFF. The CDR3 nucleotides read TGCGCCAGCAGCTTGGCCGAAAAGTGGGAGAACACCGGGGAGCTGTTTTTT.

This clonotype was picked up many times. The chain links TRBV29-1 to TRBJ1-1; D not resolved. The ends were cut back, 7 bases at V and 0 bases at J, with 9 bases in the middle. This CDR3 comprises 12 residues. Germline assignment: CDR1 SQVTM and CDR2 ANQGSEA. The CDR3 region is CSGVPVNTEAFF. The CDR3 DNA is TGCAGCGGTGTACCAGTGAACACTGAAGCTTTCTTT.

About this clonotype itself: A much larger clone lies one base from this, so it may be a read error. J is TRBJ1-6 and V is TRBV25-1; 9 bases align to TRBD1. Germline CDR1 MGHDK, CDR2 SYGVNS. The CDR3 length is 16 residues. The ends lost 6 bases at V and 5 bases at J; junction bases unmatched: 8. CDR3 sequence: CASRARGTGNNSPLHF. Here the CDR3 DNA reads TGTGCCAGCAGGGCCCGCGGGACAGGGAATAATTCACCCCTCCACTTT.

This clonotype came up many times. The rearrangement uses TRBV3-1 and TRBJ2-7, with 13 bases lining up with TRBD2. Germline trimming cut 6 bases from V and 0 bases from J; bases unmatched to any gene: 2. Germline CDR1 reads LGHDT; CDR2 reads YNNKEL (reference sequence). The CDR3 loop spans 15 amino acids. CDR3 bases: TGTGCCAGCAGGGGACTAGCGGGGAGCTCCTACGAGCAGTACTTC. Translating gives CASRGLAGSSYEQYF.

Ten or more counts support this clonotype. The chain combines TRBV3-1 with TRBJ2-1, with TRBD1 as a possible D gene (6 bases). Trimming removed 1 base from V and 4 bases from J, with 11 bases in between. CDR3 length equals 15 residues. The germline V gene has CDR1 LGHDT and CDR2 YNNKEL (reference sequence). The CDR3 is CASSQVADSYNEQFF. The CDR3 DNA follows: TGTGCCAGCAGCCAAGTTGCGGACAGTTACAATGAGCAGTTCTTC.

The chain employs TRBV5-1 and TRBJ2-1, with D possibly TRBD1 on 7 matching bases. Trimming left V 4 bases short and J 9 bases short, with 14 bases between. Germline V gene sequence: CDR1 SGHRS, CDR2 YFSETQ. The CDR3 is 13 amino acids. CDR3 protein: CASSLEGAGEQFF. The DNA for the CDR3 is TGCGCCAGCAGCCTGGAGGGGGCCGGTGAGCAGTTCTTC.

This clonotype was seen ten or more times. The V call is TRBV7-3, the J call TRBJ1-1; D gene unclear. The CDR3 spans 17 residues. Trimming removed 5 bases at V and 1 base at J, with 20 bases between. Germline V gene lookup returns CDR1 SGHTA and CDR2 FQGTGA. The CDR3 spells CASSLILVANKNTEAFF. The CDR3 DNA sequence: TGTGCCAGCAGCCTGATCCTCGTGGCCAATAAGAACACTGAAGCTTTCTTT.

This clonotype showed up many times. V gene TRBV5-1 combines with J gene TRBJ1-1; perhaps TRBD1 as D (5 bases). The ends were cut back, 4 bases at V and 0 bases at J, with 16 bases in the middle. Germline CDR1 is SGHRS and CDR2 is YFSETQ. CDR3 size: 16 residues. The CDR3 region has the DNA TGCGCCAGCAGCCCCTCAGGGCAGCCCATGAACACTGAAGCTTTCTTT. The encoded protein is CASSPSGQPMNTEAFF.

This clonotype was counted at least ten times. This chain uses TRBV6-5 with TRBJ1-2; the match to TRBD1 covers 9 bases. J lost 2 bases, V lost 5 bases, and 9 bases had no gene match. CDR1 is MNHEY, CDR2 SVGAGI, per germline. The CDR3 covers 16 residues. CDR3 loop: CASSKDPGQGNYGYTF. The CDR3 DNA is TGTGCCAGCAGTAAAGACCCGGGACAGGGAAACTATGGCTACACCTTC.

This clonotype was counted a single time. The junction and the germline gene differ at one end; a read error may be behind it. J is TRBJ2-1 and V is TRBV10-3; D remains ambiguous. Germline V lookup: CDR1 ENHRY, CDR2 SYGVKD. The CDR3 loop spans 16 amino acids. The CDR3 region is CAISESASPPTNERFF. CDR3 DNA sequence: TGTGCTATCAGTGAGTCGGCTAGTCCCCCTACGAATGAGCGGTTCTTC.

This clonotype was detected ten times or more. The chain is built from TRBV7-9 and TRBJ2-3; D unresolved. Looked up from germline, CDR1 is SEHNR and CDR2 is FQNEAQ (reference sequence). Trimming shortened V by 5 bases and J by 4 bases, and 7 bases separated the two germline ends. CDR3 size: 12 residues. CDR3 coding DNA: TGTGCCAGCAGCACGCAATCAGATACGCAGTATTTT. The encoded protein is CASSTQSDTQYF.

This clonotype has a count of ten or more. The chain couples TRBV5-8 to TRBJ1-5; D not certain. This CDR3 region has 14 residues. Trimming removed 1 base at V and 4 bases at J, with 9 bases between. The germline V gene has CDR1 SGHTS and CDR2 YDEGEE. CDR3 sequence (DNA): TGTGCCAGCAGCTTGTTGAGGGTAAATCAGCCCCAGCATTTT. Its translation: CASSLLRVNQPQHF.

This clonotype was counted many times. This rearrangement joins TRBV3-1 to TRBJ1-1; maybe TRBD1 (5 bases). CDR1 LGHDT and CDR2 YNNKEL come from the germline V gene (reference sequence). Trimming took off 4 bases at V and 2 bases at J, with 17 bases between the two ends. There are 16 residues in the CDR3. As DNA, the CDR3 is TGTGCCAGCAGCCTTTCCCCGGGGGAGATAAACACTGAAGCTTTCTTT. Amino acids: CASSLSPGEINTEAFF. Complete variable domain (other parts from reference TRBV3-1 and TRBJ1-1): DTAVSQTPKYLVTQMGNDKSIKCEQNLGHDTMYWYKQDSKKFLKIMFSYNNKELIINETVPNRFSPKSPDKAHLNLHINSLELGDSAVYFCASSLSPGEINTEAFFGQGTRLTVV.

The chain joins TRBV5-1 to TRBJ1-1; the D is unclear. Per the germline V gene, CDR1 is SGHRS and CDR2 is YFSETQ. The CDR3 extends over 19 amino acids. Trimming removed 5 bases from V and 0 bases from J, with 26 bases in between. The CDR3 nucleotides read TGCGCCAGCAGGGCTACCGAACAGTTTCCGGCACTAATGAACACTGAAGCTTTCTTT. Its translation: CASRATEQFPALMNTEAFF.

This clonotype came up many times. V is TRBV20-1 and J is TRBJ2-1; D unresolved. The CDR3 extends over 12 amino acids. Germline CDR1 and CDR2: DFQATT and SNEGSKA (reference sequence). The V gene lost 1 base and the J gene lost 5 bases, with 6 bases spanning the gap. The CDR3 loop is CSARVWNNEQFF. The DNA for the CDR3 is TGCAGTGCTAGAGTTTGGAACAATGAGCAGTTCTTC.

This clonotype was recorded only once. Given a much more abundant clone one base away, this may be a read error. The V and J genes are TRBV18 and TRBJ1-5; 10 nucleotides line up with TRBD1. The CDR3 runs to 19 residues. Unmatched junction bases numbered 11, after V lost 3 bases and J lost 0 bases. CDR1 KGHSH and CDR2 LQKENI come from the germline V gene. This CDR3 is CASSPGQGPYKNSNQPQHF. For the CDR3, the DNA is TGTGCCAGCTCACCGGGACAGGGGCCCTATAAGAATAGCAATCAGCCCCAGCATTTT.

There are many counts of this clonotype. The rearrangement joins TRBV29-1 to TRBJ2-7; TRBD1 aligns across 9 bases. J gave up 5 bases and V 5 bases, and 7 bases lay outside the gene matches. Germline assignment: CDR1 SQVTM and CDR2 ANQGSEA. The CDR3 is 13 amino acids. The CDR3 loop is CSVSGQGKDEQYF. As DNA, the CDR3 is TGCAGCGTTTCGGGACAGGGAAAAGACGAGCAGTACTTC.

This clonotype was seen only a few times. The rearrangement links TRBV20-1 to TRBJ2-3; D unclear. This CDR3 has 12 amino acids. The V gene lost 6 bases and the J gene lost 4 bases, with 11 bases spanning the gap. Germline loops: CDR1 DFQATT, CDR2 SNEGSKA (reference sequence). The CDR3 DNA follows: TGCAGTGCCCCCCGGAGCCCAGATACGCAGTATTTT. Amino acid sequence: CSAPRSPDTQYF.

This clonotype was seen at least ten times. This sequence joins TRBV2 and TRBJ2-3, with TRBD2 matching over 8 bases. From germline, CDR1 is SNHLY and CDR2 FYNNEI. Unmatched junction bases numbered 6, after V lost 6 bases and J lost 1 base. The CDR3 extends over 15 amino acids. Here the CDR3 reads CASRWGAGGTDTQYF. In DNA, the CDR3 is TGTGCCAGCAGGTGGGGAGCGGGAGGCACAGATACGCAGTATTTT.

This clonotype has a count of ten or more. The rearrangement uses TRBV11-2 and TRBJ1-1; 8 positions match TRBD1. Unmatched junction bases numbered 8, after V lost 5 bases and J lost 0 bases. CDR1 and CDR2 (germline): SGHAT, FQNNGV. The CDR3 totals 16 residues. The CDR3 coding sequence is TGTGCCAGCAGCCCGGGACAGGAAAGATTGAACACTGAAGCTTTCTTT. This encodes CASSPGQERLNTEAFF.

This clonotype was observed at least ten times. The rearrangement joins TRBV7-6 to TRBJ2-6; 8 bases match TRBD2. This CDR3 contains 18 residues. Trimming at V came to 4 bases and at J to 3 bases, leaving 11 bases not matched to a gene. CDR1 SGHVS and CDR2 FNYEAQ come from the germline V gene. For the CDR3, the DNA is TGTGCCAGCAGCTCACTACTTGCGGGAGGAGGTGGGGCCAACGTCCTGACTTTC. Its translation: CASSSLLAGGGGANVLTF.

The V call is TRBV2, the J call TRBJ1-5; the D is unclear. Germline CDR1 and CDR2: SNHLY and FYNNEI. The V end lost 6 bases, the J end lost 1 base, and 13 bases lay between the germline ends. This CDR3 is built from 15 residues. The DNA for the CDR3 is TGTGCCAGCAGCGCAGGACTTCGGAGCAATCAGCCCCAGCATTTT. Amino acids: CASSAGLRSNQPQHF.

This clonotype has at least ten counts. J is TRBJ1-1 and V is TRBV20-1; maybe TRBD1 (6 bases). V was cut by 1 base and J by 6 bases, with 24 bases left in between. This CDR3 is built from 17 residues. Germline CDR1 DFQATT, CDR2 SNEGSKA (reference sequence). For the CDR3, the DNA is TGCAGTGCTAGAGGGGTGGGGGGCCACTTAAAGGGTCCTGAAGCTTTCTTT. Translated: CSARGVGGHLKGPEAFF.

This clonotype was detected many times. V and J are TRBV7-9 and TRBJ2-5; D is possibly TRBD1 (6 bases). Germline loops: CDR1 SEHNR, CDR2 FQNEAQ (reference sequence). The V end was cut by 5 bases, the J end by 2 bases, with 12 bases between. This CDR3 spans 14 amino acids. CDR3 DNA: TGTGCCAGCAGCATAGGGGGAAATCAAGAGACCCAGTACTTC. Amino acids: CASSIGGNQETQYF.